This T cell receptor (beta chain) appears in the sequencing data of a study of CD8+CD57+ T cells in acquired aplastic anemia. Background on the study: Sorted CD4+ and CD8+ cells yielded 2.5 to 3.5 ug of DNA on average. Study-wide results and limits: Some 28 sequences, all CD8+ CDR3, were shared between patients and controls. Patients were compared with controls for CD8+ Simpson's diversity, and no significant difference emerged.

The CDR3 runs 15 residues. Germline assignment: CDR1 SNHLY and CDR2 FYNNEI. The template used for profiling TCR beta VDJ and CDR3 was genomic DNA. TCRdb reprocessed the reads with MiXCR, giving one entry per CDR3 protein. The table records about 110,000 distinct CDR3 sequences, approximately 49% of them present only once. To note about this clonotype: Its specificity is not known. This may be a read error: a much more frequent sequence differs by one nucleotide.

Sequencing was performed on sorted CD4+, CD8+, or CD8+CD57+ T cells (not recorded which) from PBMCs. The receptor's source is a human donor in good health, serving as a control. The rearrangement uses TRBV2 and TRBJ2-2; TRBD1 aligns across 9 bases. The CDR3 here is CASSETGGAPGELLF. CDR3 sequence (DNA): TGTGCCAGCAGTGAAACAGGGGGCGCCCCCGGGGAGCTGCTTTTT.